The next 14 T cell receptor beta chains were all read from a single sample in a study of shared clonotypes between healthy human individuals. Assay used: immunoSEQ multiplex PCR; TCRdb lists only in-frame clones, some missing. The sample includes approximately 2.3 million clones, 93% of them seen just once. The sample taken for sequencing was naive CD4+ T cells from PBMCs. Subset defined: CD45RA+ positively selected. These receptors were taken from a man aged 18 to 30 in good health. Some clones in this sample may be carry-over from other donors' samples.

This clone was detected only once. The CDR3 loop reads CASRAGTSAYNEQFF. The CDR3 DNA reads TGCGCCAGCAGAGCCGGGACTAGCGCTTACAATGAGCAGTTCTTC. The rearrangement joins TRBV5-1 to TRBJ2-1; the match to TRBD2 covers 10 bases. Germline lookup yields CDR1 SGHRS and CDR2 YFSETQ. This CDR3 is built from 15 residues. The J segment lost 4 bases and the V segment lost 5 bases, leaving 6 bases of the junction unmatched. Drawing the rest from reference TRBV5-1 and TRBJ2-1, the complete variable domain is KAGVTQTPRYLIKTRGQQVTLSCSPISGHRSVSWYQQTPGQGLQFLFEYFSETQRNKGNFPGRFSGRQFSNSRSEMNVSTLELGDSALYLCASRAGTSAYNEQFFGPGTRLTVL.

This chain joins TRBV18 and TRBJ2-7; TRBD1 is a possible D gene (6 bases). Germline V gene sequence: CDR1 KGHSH, CDR2 LQKENI. Trimming shortened V by 2 bases and J by 5 bases, and 13 bases separated the two germline ends. CDR3 length: 14 residues. For the CDR3, the DNA is TGTGCCAGCTCACCAATCGTACAGGGCAACGAGCAGTACTTC. Its translation: CASSPIVQGNEQYF.

J is TRBJ1-2 and V is TRBV5-4, with TRBD1 identical over 8 bases. V was pared by 4 bases and J by 2 bases, with 4 bases of the junction left unmatched. Looked up from germline, CDR1 is SGHNT and CDR2 is YYREEE (reference sequence). This CDR3 comprises 14 residues. The DNA of the CDR3 is TGTGCCAGCAGCGCGGACAGGGAAAACTATGGCTACACCTTC. Amino acids: CASSADRENYGYTF.

In DNA, the CDR3 is TGTGCCAGCAGCTTAGCTAATGCCGGGGAGCTGTTTTTT. It yields the protein CASSLANAGELFF. The chain links TRBV7-9 to TRBJ2-2; D remains unclear. The CDR3 contains 13 residues. Germline CDR1 SEHNR, CDR2 FQNEAQ (reference sequence). V lost 0 bases and J lost 6, with 5 bases in between.

In its sample, this clone was seen once. This chain links TRBV7-2 with TRBJ2-3, with 9 nucleotides matching TRBD2. J was trimmed by 1 base and V by 1 base; bases with no gene match: 12. Germline V gene sequence: CDR1 SGHTA, CDR2 FQGNSA. The CDR3 runs 19 residues. CDR3 sequence: CASSLVAAGGPVGTDTQYF. CDR3 nucleotides: TGTGCCAGCAGCTTAGTAGCAGCGGGAGGTCCCGTGGGCACAGATACGCAGTATTTT.

Here the CDR3 reads CASSSRPQTSGSLDEQFF. The CDR3, as DNA: TGTGCCAGCAGCTCCCGACCACAGACTAGCGGGAGTCTGGATGAGCAGTTCTTC. V gene TRBV9 combines with J gene TRBJ2-1; 12 bases are a match to TRBD2. Trimming cost V 4 bases and J 8 bases; bases outside gene matches: 16. This CDR3 region has 18 residues. In germline, CDR1 is SGDLS, CDR2 YYNGEE. The variable domain in full, completed from reference TRBV9 and TRBJ2-1, reads DSGVTQTPKHLITATGQRVTLRCSPRSGDLSVYWYQQSLDQGLQFLIQYYNGEERAKGNILERFSAQQFPDLHSELNLSSLELGDSALYFCASSSRPQTSGSLDEQFFGPGTRLTVL.

The rearrangement joins TRBV6-5 to TRBJ2-7, with D maybe TRBD2 (6 bases). The CDR3 length is 15 residues. The germline V gene has CDR1 MNHEY and CDR2 SVGAGI. V lost 3 bases to trimming and J lost 7 bases, with 19 bases between them. In DNA, the CDR3 is TGTGCCAGCAGTTATGGAAGTCGCGGGGCCGGGGAGCAGTACTTC. It yields the protein CASSYGSRGAGEQYF.

This clone was recorded once. The rearrangement uses TRBV28 and TRBJ2-1; D uncertain. CDR3 length equals 12 residues. V was pared by 8 bases and J by 8 bases, with 13 bases between. From germline, CDR1 is MDHEN and CDR2 SYDVKM. The CDR3, as DNA: TGTGCCAGCGGCCTTTACATGGATGAGCAGTTCTTC. This codes for CASGLYMDEQFF.

CDR3: CASSYQGAADTEAFF. CDR3 sequence (DNA): TGTGCCAGCAGTTACCAGGGGGCCGCGGACACTGAAGCTTTCTTT. The genes are TRBV6-6 and TRBJ1-1; the match to TRBD1 covers 8 bases. The germline gives CDR1 MNHNY, CDR2 SVGAGI (reference sequence). V lost 2 bases and J lost 3; bases outside the gene matches: 5. This CDR3 is 15 amino acids long.

This clone occurred once. V gene TRBV28 combines with J gene TRBJ2-1; no clear D gene. The length of the CDR3 is 14 residues. Per germline, CDR1 MDHEN and CDR2 SYDVKM. The V gene lost 5 bases and the J gene lost 7 bases, with 15 bases spanning the gap. CDR3 in amino acids: CASSLTALGNEQFF. As DNA, the CDR3 is TGTGCCAGCAGTCTTACGGCCCTGGGGAATGAGCAGTTCTTC.

Of note for this clone: Germline and junction disagree at one end, which may indicate a read error. The chain is built from TRBV19 and TRBJ1-1; D is perhaps TRBD1 (5 bases). Germline V gene data show CDR1 as LNHDA and CDR2 as SQIVND (reference sequence). The CDR3 is 15 residues long. The CDR3: CASGMNQVGATEAFF. The CDR3 coding sequence is TGTGCCAGTGGTATGAATCAAGTTGGGGCGACTGAAGCTTTCTTT.

The rearrangement joins TRBV11-1 to TRBJ2-2; D is unresolved. The ends were cut back, 5 bases at V and 4 bases at J, with 8 bases in the middle. The length of the CDR3 is 13 residues. CDR1 SGHAT and CDR2 FQDESV come from the germline V gene (reference sequence). CDR3 protein: CASSATPTGELFF. CDR3 DNA sequence: TGTGCCAGCAGCGCCACCCCCACCGGGGAGCTGTTTTTT. Looking up the rest from reference TRBV11-1 and TRBJ2-2 gives the full variable domain: EAEVAQSPRYKITEKSQAVAFWCDPISGHATLYWYRQILGQGPELLVQFQDESVVDDSQLPKDRFSAERLKGVDSTLKIQPAELGDSAMYLCASSATPTGELFFGEGSRLTVL.

Worth noting for this clone: The junction does not match germline at one end; this may be a read error. This chain links TRBV27 with TRBJ2-7; D uncertain. The CDR3 extends over 13 amino acids. Germline values: CDR1 MNHEY, CDR2 SMNVEV (reference sequence). CDR3 loop: CASSLGWSYEQYF. The CDR3 bases are TGTGCCAGCAGTTTAGGCTGGTCCTACGAGCAGTATTTC.

The CDR3 nucleotides are TGTGCCAGCAGTCTGGGCTGGAGGGGGCTAGGAAAGGAGACCCAGTACTTC. The encoded protein is CASSLGWRGLGKETQYF. This chain joins TRBV28 and TRBJ2-5; weak D call: TRBD1 (7 bases). Germline CDR1 MDHEN, CDR2 SYDVKM. This CDR3 region has 17 residues. The germline V and J ends were trimmed by 5 bases and 5 bases, with 24 bases remaining between them.